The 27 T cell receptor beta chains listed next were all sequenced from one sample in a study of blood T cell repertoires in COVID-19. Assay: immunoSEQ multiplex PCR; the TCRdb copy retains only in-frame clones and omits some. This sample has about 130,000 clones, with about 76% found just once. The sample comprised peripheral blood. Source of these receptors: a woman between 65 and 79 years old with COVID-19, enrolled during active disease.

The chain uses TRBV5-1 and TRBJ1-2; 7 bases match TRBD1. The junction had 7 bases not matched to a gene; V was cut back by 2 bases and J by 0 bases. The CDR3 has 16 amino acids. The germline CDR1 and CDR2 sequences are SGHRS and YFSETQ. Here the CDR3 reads CASSLDDRDSNYGYTF. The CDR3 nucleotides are TGCGCCAGCAGCTTAGATGACAGGGATTCTAACTATGGCTACACCTTC.

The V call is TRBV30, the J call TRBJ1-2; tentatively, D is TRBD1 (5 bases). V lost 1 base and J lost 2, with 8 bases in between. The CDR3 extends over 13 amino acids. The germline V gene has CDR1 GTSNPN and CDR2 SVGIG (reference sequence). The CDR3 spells CAWSDGGNYGYTF. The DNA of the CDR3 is TGTGCCTGGAGTGACGGGGGAAACTATGGCTACACCTTC. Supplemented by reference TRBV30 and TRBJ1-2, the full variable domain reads SQTIHQWPATLVQPVGSPLSLECTVEGTSNPNLYWYRQAAGRGLQLLFYSVGIGQISSEVPQNLSASRPQDRQFILSSKKLLLSDSGFYLCAWSDGGNYGYTFGSGTRLTVV.

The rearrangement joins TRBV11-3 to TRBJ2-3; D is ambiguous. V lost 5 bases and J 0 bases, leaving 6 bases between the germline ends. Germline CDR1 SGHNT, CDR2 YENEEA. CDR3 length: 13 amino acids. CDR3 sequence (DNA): TGTGCCAGCAGCCTACCTAGCACAGATACGCAGTATTTT. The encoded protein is CASSLPSTDTQYF.

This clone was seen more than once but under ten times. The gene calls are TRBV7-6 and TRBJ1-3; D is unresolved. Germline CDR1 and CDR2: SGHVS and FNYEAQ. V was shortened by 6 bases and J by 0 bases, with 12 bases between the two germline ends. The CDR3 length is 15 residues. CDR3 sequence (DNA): TGTGCCAGCAGTCGAGACTATAGCTCTGGAAACACCATATATTTT. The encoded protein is CASSRDYSSGNTIYF.

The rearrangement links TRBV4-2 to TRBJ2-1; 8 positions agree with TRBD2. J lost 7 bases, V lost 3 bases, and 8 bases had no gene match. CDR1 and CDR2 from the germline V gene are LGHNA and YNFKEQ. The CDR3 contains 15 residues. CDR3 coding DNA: TGTGCCAGCAGCCATTCTGCGGGACTAGGGAATGAGCAGTTCTTC. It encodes CASSHSAGLGNEQFF.

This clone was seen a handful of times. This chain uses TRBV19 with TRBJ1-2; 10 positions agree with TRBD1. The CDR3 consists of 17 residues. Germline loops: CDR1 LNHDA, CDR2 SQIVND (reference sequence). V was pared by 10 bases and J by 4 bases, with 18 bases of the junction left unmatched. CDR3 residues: CATTTGTGANTGYGYTF. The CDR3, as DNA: TGTGCCACCACAACCGGGACAGGGGCGAACACTGGCTATGGCTACACCTTC.

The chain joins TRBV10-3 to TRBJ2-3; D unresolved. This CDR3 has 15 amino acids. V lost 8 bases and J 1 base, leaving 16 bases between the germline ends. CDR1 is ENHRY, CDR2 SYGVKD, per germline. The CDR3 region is CAIAGESVGTDTQYF. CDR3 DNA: TGTGCCATCGCCGGAGAATCCGTTGGCACAGATACGCAGTATTTT.

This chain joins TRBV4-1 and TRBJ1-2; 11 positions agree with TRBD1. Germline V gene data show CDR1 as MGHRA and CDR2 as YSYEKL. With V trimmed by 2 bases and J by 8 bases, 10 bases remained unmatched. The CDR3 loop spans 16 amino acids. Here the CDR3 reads CASSQTPGQGESGYTF. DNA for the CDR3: TGCGCCAGCAGCCAAACACCGGGACAGGGGGAATCGGGCTACACCTTC.

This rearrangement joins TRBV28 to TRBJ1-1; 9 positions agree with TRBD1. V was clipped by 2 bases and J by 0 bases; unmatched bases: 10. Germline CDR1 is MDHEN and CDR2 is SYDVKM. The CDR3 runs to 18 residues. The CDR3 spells CASSLIPPGTGLNTEAFF. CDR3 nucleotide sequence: TGTGCCAGCAGTTTAATTCCCCCTGGGACAGGGTTGAACACTGAAGCTTTCTTT.

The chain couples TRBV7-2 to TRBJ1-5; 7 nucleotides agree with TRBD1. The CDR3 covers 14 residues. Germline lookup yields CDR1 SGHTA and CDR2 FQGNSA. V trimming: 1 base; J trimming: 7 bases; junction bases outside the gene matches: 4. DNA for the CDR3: TGTGCCAGCAGCTTAGGACAGGGTGGCCAGCCCCAGCATTTT. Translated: CASSLGQGGQPQHF.

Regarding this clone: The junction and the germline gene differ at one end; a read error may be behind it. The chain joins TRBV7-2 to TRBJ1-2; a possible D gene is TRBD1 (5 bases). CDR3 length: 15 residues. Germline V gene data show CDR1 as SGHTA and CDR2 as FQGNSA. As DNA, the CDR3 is TGTGCCAGCAGCTTAAACACAGGTACCGTTGGTGGCCACACCTTC. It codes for CASSLNTGTVGGHTF.

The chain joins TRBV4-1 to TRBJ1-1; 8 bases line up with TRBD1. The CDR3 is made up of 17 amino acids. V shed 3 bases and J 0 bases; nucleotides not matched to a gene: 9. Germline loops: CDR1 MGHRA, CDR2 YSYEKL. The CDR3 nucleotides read TGCGCCAGCAGCCAGCGCGGGCAGGGGGCCCTGAACACTGAAGCTTTCTTT. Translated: CASSQRGQGALNTEAFF.

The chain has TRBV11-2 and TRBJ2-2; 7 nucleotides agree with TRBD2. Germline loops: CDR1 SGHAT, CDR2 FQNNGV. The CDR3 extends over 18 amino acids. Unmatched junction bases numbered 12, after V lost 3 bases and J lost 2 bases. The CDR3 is CASSFTVGLAANTGELFF. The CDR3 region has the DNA TGTGCCAGCAGCTTTACCGTAGGGCTAGCGGCTAACACCGGGGAGCTGTTTTTT.

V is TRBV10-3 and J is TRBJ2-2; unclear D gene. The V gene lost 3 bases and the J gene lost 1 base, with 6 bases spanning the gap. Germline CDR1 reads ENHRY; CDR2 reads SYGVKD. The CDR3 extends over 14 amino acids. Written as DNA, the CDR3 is TGTGCCATCAGTGAATCCCAGAACACCGGGGAGCTGTTTTTT. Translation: CAISESQNTGELFF.

The CDR3 sequence is CASSLRGGTDEQFF. The CDR3 DNA is TGTGCCAGCAGTTTAAGGGGGGGAACCGATGAGCAGTTCTTC. This sequence joins TRBV27 and TRBJ2-1, with D perhaps matching TRBD2 (7 bases). V lost 2 bases and J lost 8, with 13 bases in between. CDR3 length: 14 residues. CDR1 is MNHEY, CDR2 SMNVEV, per germline (reference sequence).

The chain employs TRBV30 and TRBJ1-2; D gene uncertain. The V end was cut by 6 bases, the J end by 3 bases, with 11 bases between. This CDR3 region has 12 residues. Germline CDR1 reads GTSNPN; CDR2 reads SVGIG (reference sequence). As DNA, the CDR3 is TGTGCCTGCTACGGGTCTTACTATGGCTACACCTTC. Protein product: CACYGSYYGYTF.

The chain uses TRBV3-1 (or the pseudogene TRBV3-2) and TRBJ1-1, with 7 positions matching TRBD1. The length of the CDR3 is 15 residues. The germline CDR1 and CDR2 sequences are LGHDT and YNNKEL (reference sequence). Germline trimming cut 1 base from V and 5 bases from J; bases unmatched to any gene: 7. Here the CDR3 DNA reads TGTGCCAGCAGCCAAGGAGGGGGCGTTTGGACTGAAGCTTTCTTT. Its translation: CASSQGGGVWTEAFF.

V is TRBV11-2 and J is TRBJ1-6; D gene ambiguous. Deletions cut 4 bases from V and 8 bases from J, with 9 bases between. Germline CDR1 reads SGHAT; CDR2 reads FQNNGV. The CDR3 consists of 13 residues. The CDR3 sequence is CASSSTRDSPLHF. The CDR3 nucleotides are TGTGCCAGCAGCTCGACCCGGGATTCACCCCTCCACTTT.

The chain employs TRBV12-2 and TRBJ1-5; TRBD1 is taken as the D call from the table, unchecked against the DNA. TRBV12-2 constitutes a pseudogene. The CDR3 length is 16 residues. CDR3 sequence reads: CASRCPSHRDNQPQHF. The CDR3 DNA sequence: TGTGCAAGTCGCTGCCCATCCCACAGGGACAATCAGCCCCAGCATTTT.

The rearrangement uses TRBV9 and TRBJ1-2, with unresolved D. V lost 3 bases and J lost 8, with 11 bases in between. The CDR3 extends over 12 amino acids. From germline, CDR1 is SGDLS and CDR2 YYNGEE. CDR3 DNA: TGTGCCAGCAGCGATTTTGCAGTCGGCTACACCTTC. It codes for CASSDFAVGYTF.

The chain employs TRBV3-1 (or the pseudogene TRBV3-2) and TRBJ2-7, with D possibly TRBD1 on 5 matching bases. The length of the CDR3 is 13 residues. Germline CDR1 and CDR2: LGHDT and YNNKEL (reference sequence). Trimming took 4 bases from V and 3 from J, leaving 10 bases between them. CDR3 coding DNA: TGTGCCAGCAGCCGCCAGACAGACTACGAGCAGTACTTC. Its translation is CASSRQTDYEQYF.

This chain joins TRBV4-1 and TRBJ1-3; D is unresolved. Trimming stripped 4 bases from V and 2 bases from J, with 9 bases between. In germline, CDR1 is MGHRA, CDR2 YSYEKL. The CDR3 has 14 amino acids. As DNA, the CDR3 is TGCGCCAGCAGCCTTTACATGGCTGGAAACACCATATATTTT. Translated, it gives CASSLYMAGNTIYF.

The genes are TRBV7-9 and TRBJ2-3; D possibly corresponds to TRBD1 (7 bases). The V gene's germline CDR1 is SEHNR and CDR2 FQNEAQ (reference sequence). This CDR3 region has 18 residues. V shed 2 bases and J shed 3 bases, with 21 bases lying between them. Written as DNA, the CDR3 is TGTGCCAGCAGCTTACTCATGGGTTCGGCAGGGGGGACAGATACGCAGTATTTT. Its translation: CASSLLMGSAGGTDTQYF.

The CDR3 here is CSARRSSVYTF. DNA for the CDR3: TGCAGTGCTAGGAGGTCTTCGGTTTACACCTTC. The rearrangement joins TRBV20-1 to TRBJ1-2; no clear D. Germline CDR1 reads DFQATT; CDR2 reads SNEGSKA (reference sequence). The CDR3 covers 11 residues. Trimming pared 3 bases from V and 11 bases from J, leaving 13 bases between.

The CDR3 protein is CASSFTPPGQGSNEQFF. CDR3 nucleotide sequence: TGCGCCAGCAGCTTTACCCCCCCGGGACAGGGGAGCAATGAGCAGTTCTTC. This chain uses TRBV5-1 with TRBJ2-1, with 10 nucleotides matching TRBD1. The germline V gene has CDR1 SGHRS and CDR2 YFSETQ. The CDR3 spans 17 residues. The V and J ends lost 2 bases and 6 bases, in that order; junction bases with no gene match: 11.

The CDR3 reads CASSLGQGINQPQHF. CDR3 bases: TGTGCCAGCAGTTTGGGACAGGGGATTAATCAGCCCCAGCATTTT. The V gene is TRBV6-5, the J gene TRBJ1-5; TRBD1 agrees at 10 bases. CDR1 and CDR2 (germline): MNHEY, SVGAGI. The trim removed 4 bases at V and 4 bases at J, leaving 4 bases unmatched. The CDR3 covers 15 residues.

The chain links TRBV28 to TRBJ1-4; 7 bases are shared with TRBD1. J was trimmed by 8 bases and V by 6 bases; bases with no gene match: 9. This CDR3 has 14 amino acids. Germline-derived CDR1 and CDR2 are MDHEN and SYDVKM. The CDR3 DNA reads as TGTGCCAGCAGGCCCGGGACAGCCTACGAAAAACTGTTTTTT. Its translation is CASRPGTAYEKLFF. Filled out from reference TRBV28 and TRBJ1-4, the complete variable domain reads DVKVTQSSRYLVKRTGEKVFLECVQDMDHENMFWYRQDPGLGLRLIYFSYDVKMKEKGDIPEGYSVSREKKERFSLILESASTNQTSMYLCASRPGTAYEKLFFGSGTQLSVL.